This TCR beta chain came from a study of preoperative IRX-2 immunotherapy in early breast cancer (dated by TCRdb to the late 2010s). The treatment or condition label, as the study defines it: preoperative locoregional IRX-2 cytokine immunotherapy. The samples were obtained from a phase Ib study that tested preoperative, locoregional IRX-2 cytokine immunotherapy designed to prime immune responses. The donors were early-stage breast cancer patients who were given IRX-2 prior to surgery. Libraries were made using the immunoSEQ multiplex PCR assay. TCRdb carries this immuneACCESS record with in-frame sequences only. Its versions omit some clonotypes, under half of them owing to an unresolved V gene in the studies checked, with the rest unexplained. The sample table holds more than 35,000 clones, of which 70% to 85% were seen once. The ten largest clones represent approximately 1.2% of the sample. Trimming leaves V shorter by 8 bases and J shorter by 4 bases, with the junction holding 13 bases beyond the gene matches. Inclusive of the bounding cysteine and phenylalanine, the CDR3 is 15 residues long. Here the CDR3 DNA is all that survives: 45 bases in frame from base 1. As encoded in the germline V gene, CDR1 is MDHEN while CDR2 is SYDVKM.

About this clone: Its recognized antigen is unknown. No base quality values were provided; no much bigger clone lies one nucleotide off.

The V gene is TRBV28 and the J gene is TRBJ2-5, with 7 bases in between that match TRBD1. This clonotype was sampled from a human donor with breast cancer. The sample in question was tumor tissue, obtained after IRX-2 immunotherapy. The CDR3 reads CASSTTGTVLETQYF. At the DNA level, the sequence is TGTGCCAGCTCCACCACCGGGACAGTTTTAGAGACCCAGTACTTC.